This TCR beta chain was sequenced for a study of blood T cell repertoires in COVID-19. Libraries were prepared by immunoSEQ multiplex PCR; TCRdb keeps only in-frame clonotypes and omits some of them. The sample includes about 280,000 clones, approximately 91% of them seen just once. Germline V gives CDR1 MNHEY, CDR2 SMNVEV (reference sequence). Trimming pared 4 bases from V and 7 bases from J, leaving 14 bases between. The CDR3 length is 14 residues. Specimen: peripheral blood. This TCR derives from a man younger than 35 with active or convalescent COVID-19. This chain connects TRBV27 to TRBJ1-5; TRBD1 is a possible D gene (5 bases). CDR3 bases: TGTGCCAGCAGTTCCACAGGCGCAGGGCAGCCCCAGCATTTT. This codes for CASSSTGAGQPQHF.